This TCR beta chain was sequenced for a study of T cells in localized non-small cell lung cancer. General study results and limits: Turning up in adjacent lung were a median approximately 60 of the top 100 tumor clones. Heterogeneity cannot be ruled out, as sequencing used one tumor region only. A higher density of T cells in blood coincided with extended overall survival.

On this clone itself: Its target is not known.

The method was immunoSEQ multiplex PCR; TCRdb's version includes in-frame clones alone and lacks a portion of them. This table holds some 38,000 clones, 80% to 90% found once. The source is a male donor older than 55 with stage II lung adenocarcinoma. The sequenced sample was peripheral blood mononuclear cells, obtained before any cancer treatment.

CDR3 region: CASSPKTTGRRGGYTF. The CDR3 bases are TGTGCCAGCAGTCCTAAAACGACAGGGCGTAGGGGAGGCTACACCTTC. This chain uses TRBV27 with TRBJ1-2; TRBD1 matches at 7 bases. Per the germline V gene, CDR1 is MNHEY and CDR2 is SMNVEV (reference sequence). There are 16 residues in the CDR3. After removal of 5 bases from V and 8 bases from J, the junction contained 17 bases not matched to a gene.